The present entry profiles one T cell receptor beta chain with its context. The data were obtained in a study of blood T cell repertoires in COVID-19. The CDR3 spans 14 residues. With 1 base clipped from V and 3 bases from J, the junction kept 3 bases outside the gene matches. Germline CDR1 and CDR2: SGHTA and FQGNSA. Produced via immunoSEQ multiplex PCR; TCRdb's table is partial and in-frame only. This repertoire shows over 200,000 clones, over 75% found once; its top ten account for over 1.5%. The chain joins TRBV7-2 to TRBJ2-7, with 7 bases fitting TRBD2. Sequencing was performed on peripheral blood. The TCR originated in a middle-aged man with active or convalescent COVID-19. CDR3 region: CASSLGWGGYEQYF. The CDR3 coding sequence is TGTGCCAGCAGCTTAGGGTGGGGGGGCTACGAGCAGTACTTC.